What follows is one TCR beta chain and its context. Its antigen is unidentified. While unrecorded immune exposures were likely, the donors were nominally healthy when sampled. The data were obtained in a study of cytomegalovirus exposure and HLA in healthy donors. The study ran its PCR with 60 Vbeta and 13 Jbeta primers. Produced via immunoSEQ multiplex PCR; TCRdb's table is partial and in-frame only. Of over 150,000 clones in the sample, roughly 80% were seen once. Findings and limits, study-wide: Cytomegalovirus association was listed for approximately 160 TCR beta chains.

Trimming removed 0 bases at V and 10 bases at J, with 12 bases between. CDR3 length: 13 residues. In germline, CDR1 is SGDLS, CDR2 YYNGEE. The chain links TRBV9 to TRBJ2-3; D possibly corresponds to TRBD1 (6 bases). The receptor comes from a male donor in good health and CMV-seropositive. Sample: PBMCs. CDR3: CASSVAGEVAQYF. The DNA for the CDR3 is TGTGCCAGCAGCGTAGCAGGGGAAGTCGCGCAGTATTTT.